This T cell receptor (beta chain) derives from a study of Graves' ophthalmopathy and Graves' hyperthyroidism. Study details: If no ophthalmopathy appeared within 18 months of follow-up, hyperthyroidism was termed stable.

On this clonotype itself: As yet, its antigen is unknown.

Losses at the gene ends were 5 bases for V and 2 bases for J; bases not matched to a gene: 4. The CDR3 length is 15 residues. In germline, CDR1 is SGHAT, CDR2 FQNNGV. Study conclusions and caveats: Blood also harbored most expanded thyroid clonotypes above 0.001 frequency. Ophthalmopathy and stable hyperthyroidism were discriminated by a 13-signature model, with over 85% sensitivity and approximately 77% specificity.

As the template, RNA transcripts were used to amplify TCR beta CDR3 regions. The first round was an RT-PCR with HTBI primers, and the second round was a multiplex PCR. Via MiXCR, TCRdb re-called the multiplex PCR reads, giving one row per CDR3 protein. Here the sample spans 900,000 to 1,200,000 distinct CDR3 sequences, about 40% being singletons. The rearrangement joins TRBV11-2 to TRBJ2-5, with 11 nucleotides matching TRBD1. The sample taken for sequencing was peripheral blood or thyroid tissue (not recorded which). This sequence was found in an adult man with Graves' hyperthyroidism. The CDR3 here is CASSGWDRGQETQYF. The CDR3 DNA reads TGTGCCAGCAGCGGCTGGGACAGGGGGCAAGAGACCCAGTACTTC. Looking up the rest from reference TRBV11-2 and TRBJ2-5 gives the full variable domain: EAGVAQSPRYKIIEKRQSVAFWCNPISGHATLYWYQQILGQGPKLLIQFQNNGVVDDSQLPKDRFSAERLKGVDSTLKIQPAKLEDSAVYLCASSGWDRGQETQYFGPGTRLLVL.